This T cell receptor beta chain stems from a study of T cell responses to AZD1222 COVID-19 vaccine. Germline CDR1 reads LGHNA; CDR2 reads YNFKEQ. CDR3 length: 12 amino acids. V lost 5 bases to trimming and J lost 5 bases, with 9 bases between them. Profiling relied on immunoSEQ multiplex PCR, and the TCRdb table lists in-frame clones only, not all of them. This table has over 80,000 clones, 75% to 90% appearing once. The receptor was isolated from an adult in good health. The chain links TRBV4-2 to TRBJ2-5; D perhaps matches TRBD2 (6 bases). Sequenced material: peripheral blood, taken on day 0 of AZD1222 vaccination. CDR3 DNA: TGTGCCAGCAGCGAGGGGAGGGAGACCCAGTACTTC. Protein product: CASSEGRETQYF.